The 32 T cell receptor beta chains given below trace back to one sample, sequenced in a study of CD8+ T cells in alopecia areata. Sequencing used cDNA as its template, made by extracting RNA and reverse transcribing it. Profiling relied on immunoSEQ multiplex PCR, and the TCRdb table lists in-frame clones only, not all of them. The data show around 290,000 clones, roughly 64% seen once. Treatment indicated: oral pan-JAK inhibitor, 5-10 mg twice daily. Source: CD4+ T cells sorted from blood, taken at week 24, from a patient treated with tofacitinib. The receptors were gathered from a human donor with alopecia areata.

The chain has TRBV29-1 and TRBJ2-3; a weak D match, TRBD2 (6 bases). The germline V and J ends were trimmed by 5 bases and 6 bases, with 21 bases remaining between them. Germline V lookup: CDR1 SQVTM, CDR2 ANQGSEA. The CDR3 contains 15 residues. The CDR3 coding sequence is TGCAGCGTTCTGGCGGGACCTTGGAACTGGGATACGCAGTATTTT. Protein sequence: CSVLAGPWNWDTQYF.

The chain combines TRBV13 with TRBJ2-3; D not resolved. Germline V gene lookup returns CDR1 PRHDT and CDR2 FYEKMQ (reference sequence). V was trimmed by 0 bases and J by 5 bases, leaving 3 bases between them. This CDR3 is built from 12 residues. The CDR3 region is CASSLGRDTQYF. The CDR3 DNA is TGTGCCAGCAGCTTAGGCCGAGATACGCAGTATTTT.

This clone was counted between two and nine times. The gene calls are TRBV5-8 and TRBJ1-1, with D tentatively TRBD1 (6 bases). Germline loops: CDR1 SGHTS, CDR2 YDEGEE. The germline V and J ends were trimmed by 0 bases and 3 bases, with 9 bases remaining between them. The CDR3 has 14 residues. DNA of the CDR3: TGTGCCAGCAGCTTGGCCGGGGGCTACACTGAAGCTTTCTTT. Its translation: CASSLAGGYTEAFF.

In regard to this clone: Other DNA sequences in the same sample also yield this CDR3. The chain joins TRBV20-1 to TRBJ2-5; no clear D. In germline, CDR1 is DFQATT, CDR2 SNEGSKA (reference sequence). The CDR3 runs to 11 residues. V lost 1 base and J lost 5, with 5 bases in between. The CDR3 protein is CSARVGETQYF. CDR3 bases: TGCAGTGCTAGAGTCGGGGAGACCCAGTACTTC.

The chain links TRBV6-6 to TRBJ1-6; weak D call: TRBD1 (5 bases). This CDR3 is built from 14 residues. The germline V gene encodes CDR1 MNHNY and CDR2 SVGAGI (reference sequence). The ends were cut back, 8 bases at V and 10 bases at J, with 18 bases in the middle. DNA for the CDR3: TGTGCCAGCCGCCCAGGGCACCCAGGATCACCCCTCCACTTT. It translates to CASRPGHPGSPLHF.

The chain couples TRBV27 to TRBJ1-1; D is ambiguous. The V gene lost 4 bases and the J gene lost 1 base, with 7 bases spanning the gap. The germline CDR1 and CDR2 sequences are MNHEY and SMNVEV (reference sequence). The CDR3 sequence is 13 residues long. The CDR3 sequence is CASSSQRNTEAFF. CDR3 nucleotides: TGTGCCAGCAGTTCCCAGAGGAACACTGAAGCTTTCTTT.

This chain links TRBV5-4 with TRBJ1-2; D is unclear. V dropped 4 bases and J dropped 2 bases, with 18 bases sitting between them. CDR1 and CDR2 from the germline V gene are SGHNT and YYREEE (reference sequence). The CDR3 has 16 amino acids. DNA for the CDR3: TGTGCCAGCAGCAGCCCGGGAACAGAGCCAAACTATGGCTACACCTTC. The encoded protein is CASSSPGTEPNYGYTF.

The genes are TRBV4-3 and TRBJ2-3; 10 bases are a match to TRBD1. Germline assignment: CDR1 LGHNA and CDR2 YSLEER. Trimming at V came to 3 bases and at J to 6 bases, leaving 6 bases not matched to a gene. The CDR3 runs to 15 residues. This CDR3 is CASSQGTGVLDTQYF. The CDR3 DNA sequence: TGCGCCAGCAGCCAGGGGACAGGGGTGTTGGATACGCAGTATTTT.

This rearrangement joins TRBV28 to TRBJ2-2; tentatively, D is TRBD1 (5 bases). Germline V gene data show CDR1 as MDHEN and CDR2 as SYDVKM. Trimming pared 2 bases from V and 1 base from J, leaving 5 bases between. CDR3 length: 14 residues. The CDR3, as DNA: TGTGCCAGCAGTTTAACAGGGAACACCGGGGAGCTGTTTTTT. Its translation: CASSLTGNTGELFF.

CDR3 bases: TGTGCCAGCAGTTTACAGGGCCAAGAGACCCAGTACTTC. The encoded protein is CASSLQGQETQYF. The V and J genes are TRBV6-6 and TRBJ2-5; a possible D gene is TRBD1 (6 bases). Germline CDR1 MNHNY, CDR2 SVGAGI (reference sequence). Trimming pared 4 bases from V and 1 base from J, leaving 7 bases between. This CDR3 is built from 13 residues.

J is TRBJ1-2 and V is TRBV4-2; no clear D. With 4 bases removed from V and 8 bases from J, the gap between germline ends came to 11 bases. Germline CDR1 LGHNA, CDR2 YNFKEQ. This CDR3 is 12 amino acids long. The CDR3 nucleotides read TGTGCCAGCAGCCCCGGAACGAGAGGCTACACCTTC. Protein sequence: CASSPGTRGYTF.

This clone has only one observation. The gene calls are TRBV28 and TRBJ2-1; D might be TRBD1 (5 bases). V lost 6 bases and J lost 11, with 8 bases in between. This CDR3 contains 10 residues. CDR1 MDHEN and CDR2 SYDVKM come from the germline V gene. The CDR3 reads CASSDSKQFF. Written as DNA, the CDR3 is TGTGCCAGCAGCGACAGCAAGCAGTTCTTC.

This clone was seen a handful of times. The chain recombines TRBV4-2 with TRBJ2-1; D remains unclear. Germline V gene lookup returns CDR1 LGHNA and CDR2 YNFKEQ. This CDR3 has 13 amino acids. The V and J ends lost 5 bases and 10 bases respectively, with 15 bases between them. CDR3 amino acids: CASSKDAPYEQFF. The CDR3 DNA reads TGTGCCAGCAGCAAGGACGCTCCCTACGAGCAGTTCTTC.

This clone has only a few counts. The J gene is TRBJ2-5, the V gene TRBV2; TRBD2 matches at 13 bases. V gave up 4 bases and J gave up 5 bases; unmatched junction bases: 4. Germline V gene data show CDR1 as SNHLY and CDR2 as FYNNEI. CDR3 length: 15 residues. For the CDR3, the DNA is TGTGCCAGCAGTGGCGGGACTAGCGGGGACGAGACCCAGTACTTC. Protein product: CASSGGTSGDETQYF.

The J gene is TRBJ1-3, the V gene TRBV5-1; TRBD1 matches at 7 bases. Trimming at V came to 4 bases and at J to 3 bases, leaving 4 bases not matched to a gene. Germline lookup yields CDR1 SGHRS and CDR2 YFSETQ. The CDR3 totals 14 residues. CDR3 DNA sequence: TGCGCCAGCAGCGAGGGGACAGATGGAAACACCATATATTTT. Translated, it gives CASSEGTDGNTIYF.

The rearrangement joins TRBV7-9 to TRBJ2-3; D remains ambiguous. Germline V gene sequence: CDR1 SEHNR, CDR2 FQNEAQ (reference sequence). Trimming removed 3 bases from V and 2 bases from J, with 21 bases in between. The CDR3 extends over 18 amino acids. The CDR3 region has the DNA TGTGCCAGCAGCTTTATAATAGGTCTTCCCCAGGACACAGATACGCAGTATTTT. This encodes CASSFIIGLPQDTDTQYF.

In its sample, this clone was seen a few times. The chain joins TRBV15 to TRBJ1-5; D perhaps matches TRBD1 (6 bases). The V end was cut by 4 bases, the J end by 5 bases, with 15 bases between. The CDR3 is 15 amino acids. Germline CDR1 and CDR2: LNHNV and YYDKDF (reference sequence). CDR3 bases: TGTGCCACCAGCATCGATGGCGGGGGCTATCAGCCCCAGCATTTT. The encoded protein is CATSIDGGGYQPQHF.

The rearrangement uses TRBV30 and TRBJ2-5; possible D gene TRBD2, 6 bases. V lost 0 bases, J lost 5 bases, and 13 bases lay in between. Germline CDR1 is GTSNPN and CDR2 is SVGIG (reference sequence). The CDR3 loop spans 14 amino acids. CDR3 coding DNA: TGTGCCTGGAGTGTACCAGGGACTGGTGAGACCCAGTACTTC. Protein sequence: CAWSVPGTGETQYF. The entire variable domain, with the rest obtained from reference TRBV30 and TRBJ2-5, is as follows: SQTIHQWPATLVQPVGSPLSLECTVEGTSNPNLYWYRQAAGRGLQLLFYSVGIGQISSEVPQNLSASRPQDRQFILSSKKLLLSDSGFYLCAWSVPGTGETQYFGPGTRLLVL.

The gene calls are TRBV30 and TRBJ1-6, with TRBD1 as a possible D gene (5 bases). The ends were cut back, 0 bases at V and 8 bases at J, with 14 bases in the middle. This CDR3 contains 15 residues. Germline V gene lookup returns CDR1 GTSNPN and CDR2 SVGIG (reference sequence). The CDR3 DNA reads as TGTGCCTGGAGTGTAACCAGGGCCAATGATTCACCCCTCCACTTT. It is translated as CAWSVTRANDSPLHF.

The gene calls are TRBV2 and TRBJ2-5; the match to TRBD2 covers 8 bases. This CDR3 contains 13 residues. Germline V gene lookup returns CDR1 SNHLY and CDR2 FYNNEI. V was clipped by 6 bases and J by 3 bases; unmatched bases: 3. The CDR3 nucleotides read TGTGCCAGCAGCCGGGGGGGCGAAGAGACCCAGTACTTC. Translated, it gives CASSRGGEETQYF.

The chain employs TRBV4-1 and TRBJ2-2; no clear D gene. The CDR3 sequence is 12 residues long. Trimming cost V 2 bases and J 11 bases, with 9 bases left between them. Looked up from germline, CDR1 is MGHRA and CDR2 is YSYEKL. CDR3 DNA: TGCGCCAGCAGCCAAATCCTGGGCGAGCTGTTTTTT. Its protein is CASSQILGELFF.

This rearrangement joins TRBV11-2 to TRBJ2-3; tentatively, D is TRBD1 or TRBD2 (5 bases each). V lost 4 bases to trimming and J lost 4 bases, with 18 bases between them. The CDR3 runs 16 residues. Per germline, CDR1 SGHAT and CDR2 FQNNGV. The DNA of the CDR3 is TGTGCCAGCAGCTCACTAAGCGGTGGGGGACCAGATACGCAGTATTTT. It specifies CASSSLSGGGPDTQYF.

V gene TRBV9 combines with J gene TRBJ2-7, with a tentative D call TRBD2 (6 bases). The V gene lost 0 bases and the J gene lost 5 bases, with 15 bases spanning the gap. Germline V gene lookup returns CDR1 SGDLS and CDR2 YYNGEE. This CDR3 contains 15 residues. CDR3 in amino acids: CASSVGLALWHEQYF. In nucleotides, the CDR3 is TGTGCCAGCAGCGTAGGTCTAGCGCTTTGGCACGAGCAGTACTTC.

This clone was counted a few times. The chain carries TRBV5-1 and TRBJ2-3, with 7 positions matching TRBD1. Germline CDR1 SGHRS, CDR2 YFSETQ. CDR3 length equals 13 residues. The J segment lost 5 bases and the V segment lost 4 bases, leaving 4 bases of the junction unmatched. CDR3 protein: CASSRDSIDTQYF. As DNA, the CDR3 is TGCGCCAGCAGCCGGGACAGTATAGATACGCAGTATTTT.

The chain links TRBV5-6 to TRBJ1-2; D is possibly TRBD1 (5 bases). V shed 0 bases and J shed 2 bases, with 11 bases lying between them. The CDR3 spans 15 residues. Germline V gives CDR1 SGHDT, CDR2 YYEEEE. This CDR3 reads CASSLERGLNYGYTF. As DNA, the CDR3 is TGTGCCAGCAGCTTGGAGAGGGGACTAAACTATGGCTACACCTTC.

This clone appeared a few times. The V gene is TRBV13, the J gene TRBJ2-5, with TRBD2 matching over 7 bases. The CDR3 is 14 amino acids. CDR1 and CDR2 from the germline V gene are PRHDT and FYEKMQ (reference sequence). V dropped 5 bases and J dropped 3; count of bases not matched to a gene: 6. CDR3 sequence reads: CASSRGGVEETQYF. CDR3 coding DNA: TGTGCCAGCAGCCGCGGGGGAGTAGAAGAGACCCAGTACTTC.

The J gene is TRBJ1-2, the V gene TRBV29-1; 8 bases are shared with TRBD1. V was pared by 4 bases and J by 6 bases, with 7 bases of the junction left unmatched. This CDR3 is 13 amino acids long. Germline CDR1 reads SQVTM; CDR2 reads ANQGSEA. The DNA of the CDR3 is TGCAGCGTTGCGCCAGGGGGCTTCGATGGCTACACCTTC. Its protein is CSVAPGGFDGYTF.

This clone was counted a few times. The sample has other DNA sequences that encode this CDR3 too. This rearrangement joins TRBV30 to TRBJ1-2; no clear D. The germline V gene encodes CDR1 GTSNPN and CDR2 SVGIG (reference sequence). The CDR3 runs 12 residues. The V and J ends lost 2 bases and 0 bases respectively, with 4 bases between them. CDR3 in amino acids: CAWSQANYGYTF. The DNA of the CDR3 is TGTGCCTGGAGTCAGGCTAACTATGGCTACACCTTC.

Worth noting for this clone: Other DNA sequences in this specimen translate into the identical CDR3. The J gene is TRBJ2-7, the V gene TRBV7-2, with TRBD2 as a possible D gene (6 bases). Germline V gene sequence: CDR1 SGHTA, CDR2 FQGNSA. This CDR3 comprises 14 residues. Trimming took 3 bases from V and 0 from J, leaving 9 bases between them. This CDR3 reads CASSFGGSSYEQYF. The CDR3 region has the DNA TGTGCCAGCAGCTTCGGGGGTTCCTCCTACGAGCAGTACTTC.

The CDR3 region is CASSRTGQGRNTEAFF. The CDR3 DNA is TGCGCCAGCAGCCGGACGGGACAGGGGAGGAACACTGAAGCTTTCTTT. The genes are TRBV4-3 and TRBJ1-1; 10 bases are shared with TRBD1. The CDR3 is 16 residues long. Trimming took 4 bases from V and 1 from J; bases not matched to a gene: 6. Germline V gives CDR1 LGHNA, CDR2 YSLEER.

V is TRBV30 and J is TRBJ1-1, with 7 bases lining up with TRBD1. V lost 3 bases and J lost 3; bases outside the gene matches: 7. The CDR3 has 14 amino acids. Germline V gene sequence: CDR1 GTSNPN, CDR2 SVGIG (reference sequence). The CDR3 nucleotides read TGTGCCTGGAGCAGGGGGTATGGTGACACTGAAGCTTTCTTT. Amino acid sequence: CAWSRGYGDTEAFF.

This rearrangement joins TRBV7-9 to TRBJ2-5, with TRBD2 as a possible D gene (5 bases). The V gene lost 1 base and the J gene lost 4 bases, with 13 bases spanning the gap. Germline V CDR1 and CDR2: SEHNR, FQNEAQ (reference sequence). This CDR3 has 15 amino acids. CDR3 bases: TGTGCCAGCAGCTTAGAAAGCGGTGGAAGAGAGACCCAGTACTTC. It translates to CASSLESGGRETQYF.